This T cell receptor beta chain was recovered during a study of CD8 T cells in ankylosing spondylitis (dated by TCRdb to 2015 to 2018). About the study as a whole: To find TCR variants linked to disease, the study profiled T cell receptor beta repertoires in ankylosing spondylitis patients and healthy donors. The full study cohort was made up of over 20 ankylosing spondylitis patients and some 100 healthy donors. Peripheral blood was sampled, and synovial fluid was also collected from ankylosing spondylitis patients. What the work shows at the level of the full study, not this receptor alone: Significant enrichment of the disease-linked clones was reported in matched synovial fluid samples from ankylosing spondylitis patients. Some motif variants were previously reported in synovial fluid and blood of reactive arthritis patients, suggesting common disease-initiation mechanisms. Blood from ankylosing spondylitis patients appeared to be characterized by a TCR beta motif composed of several highly homologous amino acid variants. The disease-linked clones had a CD8+ phenotype and were found at relatively low frequencies in peripheral blood.

This clonotype was observed a handful of times. What antigen it recognizes has not been identified. Base qualities were left out, and no much larger clone turns up one base away. There are 11 amino acids in the CDR3, from cysteine to phenylalanine inclusive. Just the 33-base CDR3 DNA is kept, in frame starting at base 1. Per the germline V gene (reference sequence), DFQATT is the CDR1 and SNEGSKA is the CDR2. The germline ends are 6 bases apart after V is trimmed by 3 bases and J by 4 bases. The listed sequencing device is Illumina HiSeq 2500. TCR beta libraries were prepared by quantitative 5'-RACE with molecular barcodes. On the study's bioinformatics: Disease-linked TCR variants were identified with a new computational method built on a probabilistic model of VDJ rearrangement. The public reads were reprocessed in TCRdb via fastp at Q25 and MiXCR, keeping in-frame beta chains. Rows are unified per CDR3 protein, each entry keeping the most common DNA and genes. For this entry, the V and J calls and clone size follow TCRdb and not the study's own pipeline. The sample data list 200,000 to 300,000 distinct CDR3 sequences, and 8.6% of these were observed just once. The ten largest clones take up around 6.8% of the sample.

The origin of this receptor is a male donor with ankylosing spondylitis or in good health (not recorded which). The sequence is built from TRBV20-1 and TRBJ1-2; TRBD1 is perhaps the D gene, given 6 matching bases. Sequences were obtained from blood, either unsorted or a sorted T cell fraction (not recorded which). The DNA sequence is given as TGCAGTGCTAGGGACAGCTATGGCTACACCTTC. It codes for CSARDSYGYTF.